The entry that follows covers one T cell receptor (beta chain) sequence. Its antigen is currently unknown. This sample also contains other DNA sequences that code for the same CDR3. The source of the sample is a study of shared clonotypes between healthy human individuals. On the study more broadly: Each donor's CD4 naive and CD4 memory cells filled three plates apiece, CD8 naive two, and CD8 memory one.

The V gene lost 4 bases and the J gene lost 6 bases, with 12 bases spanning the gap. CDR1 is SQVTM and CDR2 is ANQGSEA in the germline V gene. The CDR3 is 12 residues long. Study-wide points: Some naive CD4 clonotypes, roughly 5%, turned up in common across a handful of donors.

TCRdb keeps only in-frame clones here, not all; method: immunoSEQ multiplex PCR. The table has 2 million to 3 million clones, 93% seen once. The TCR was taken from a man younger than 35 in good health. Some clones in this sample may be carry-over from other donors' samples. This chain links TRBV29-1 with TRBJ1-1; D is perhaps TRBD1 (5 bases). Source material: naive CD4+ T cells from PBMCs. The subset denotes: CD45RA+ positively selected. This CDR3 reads CSVAKGSAEAFF. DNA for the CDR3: TGCAGCGTTGCTAAGGGGAGCGCTGAAGCTTTCTTT.